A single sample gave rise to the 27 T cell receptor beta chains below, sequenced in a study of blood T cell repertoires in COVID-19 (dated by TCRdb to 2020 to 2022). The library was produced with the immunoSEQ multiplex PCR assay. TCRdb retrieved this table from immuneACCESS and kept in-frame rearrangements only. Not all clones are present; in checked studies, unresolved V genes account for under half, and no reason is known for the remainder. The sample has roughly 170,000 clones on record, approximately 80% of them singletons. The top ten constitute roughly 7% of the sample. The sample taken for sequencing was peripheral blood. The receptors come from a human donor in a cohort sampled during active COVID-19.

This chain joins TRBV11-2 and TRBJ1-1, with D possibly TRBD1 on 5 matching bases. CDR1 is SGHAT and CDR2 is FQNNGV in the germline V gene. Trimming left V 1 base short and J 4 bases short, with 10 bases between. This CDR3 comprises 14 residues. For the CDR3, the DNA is TGTGCCAGCAGCTTAGTAGGAGGGGTCACTGAAGCTTTCTTT. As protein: CASSLVGGVTEAFF.

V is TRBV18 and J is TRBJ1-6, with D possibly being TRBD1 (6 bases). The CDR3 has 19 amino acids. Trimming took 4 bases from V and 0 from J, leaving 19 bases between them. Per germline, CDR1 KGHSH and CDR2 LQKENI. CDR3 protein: CASSLRDNHQSSYNSPLHF. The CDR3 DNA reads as TGTGCCAGCTCACTCCGGGACAACCACCAAAGCTCCTATAATTCACCCCTCCACTTT.

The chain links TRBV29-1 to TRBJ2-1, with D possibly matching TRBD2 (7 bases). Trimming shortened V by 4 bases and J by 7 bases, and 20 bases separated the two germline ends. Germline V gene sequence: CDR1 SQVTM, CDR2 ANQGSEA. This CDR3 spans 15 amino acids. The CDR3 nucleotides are TGCAGCGTTGTCTTAGGGGGGGGACCAGGGAATGAGCAGTTCTTC. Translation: CSVVLGGGPGNEQFF.

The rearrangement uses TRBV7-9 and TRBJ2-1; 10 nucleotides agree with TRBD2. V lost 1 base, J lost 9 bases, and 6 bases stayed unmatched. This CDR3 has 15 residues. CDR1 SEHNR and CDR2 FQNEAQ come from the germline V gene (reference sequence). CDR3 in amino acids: CASSLERLAGVEQFF. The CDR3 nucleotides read TGTGCCAGCAGCTTAGAACGCCTAGCGGGGGTTGAGCAGTTCTTC.

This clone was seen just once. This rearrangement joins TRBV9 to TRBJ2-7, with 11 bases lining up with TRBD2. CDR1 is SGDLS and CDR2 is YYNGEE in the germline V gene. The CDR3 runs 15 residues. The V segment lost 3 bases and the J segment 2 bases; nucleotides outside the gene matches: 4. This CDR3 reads CASSASGGPPYEQYF. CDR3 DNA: TGTGCCAGCAGCGCTAGCGGGGGGCCGCCCTACGAGCAGTACTTC.

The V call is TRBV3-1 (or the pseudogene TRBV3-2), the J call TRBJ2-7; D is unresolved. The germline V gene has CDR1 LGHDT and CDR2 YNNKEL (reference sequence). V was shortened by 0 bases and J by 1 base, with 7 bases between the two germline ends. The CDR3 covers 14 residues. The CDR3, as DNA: TGTGCCAGCAGCCAAGATCTGAGATCCTACGAGCAGTACTTC. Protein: CASSQDLRSYEQYF.

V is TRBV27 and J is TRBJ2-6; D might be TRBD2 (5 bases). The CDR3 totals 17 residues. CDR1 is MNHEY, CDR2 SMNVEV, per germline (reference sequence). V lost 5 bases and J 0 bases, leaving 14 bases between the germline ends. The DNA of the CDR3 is TGTGCCAGCAGTCCGGTCACTAGTTCCTCTGGGGCCAACGTCCTGACTTTC. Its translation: CASSPVTSSSGANVLTF.

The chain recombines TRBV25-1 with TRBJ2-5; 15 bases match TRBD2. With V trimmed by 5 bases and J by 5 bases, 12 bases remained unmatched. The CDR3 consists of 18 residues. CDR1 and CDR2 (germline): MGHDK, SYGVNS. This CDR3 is CASSKITGTSGGWETQYF. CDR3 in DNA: TGTGCCAGCAGTAAAATTACCGGGACTAGCGGGGGGTGGGAGACCCAGTACTTC.

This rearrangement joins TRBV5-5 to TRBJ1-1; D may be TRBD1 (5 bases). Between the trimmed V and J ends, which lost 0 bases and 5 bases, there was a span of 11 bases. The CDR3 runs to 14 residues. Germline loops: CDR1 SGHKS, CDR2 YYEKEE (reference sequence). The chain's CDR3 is CASSLDPRGTEAFF. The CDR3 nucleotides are TGTGCCAGCAGCTTGGATCCAAGGGGAACTGAAGCTTTCTTT.

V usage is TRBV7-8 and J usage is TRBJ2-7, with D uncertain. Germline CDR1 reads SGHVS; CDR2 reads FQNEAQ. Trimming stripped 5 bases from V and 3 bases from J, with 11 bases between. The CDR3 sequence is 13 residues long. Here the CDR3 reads CASSALVNYEQYF. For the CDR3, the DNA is TGTGCCAGCAGCGCCCTAGTAAACTACGAGCAGTACTTC.

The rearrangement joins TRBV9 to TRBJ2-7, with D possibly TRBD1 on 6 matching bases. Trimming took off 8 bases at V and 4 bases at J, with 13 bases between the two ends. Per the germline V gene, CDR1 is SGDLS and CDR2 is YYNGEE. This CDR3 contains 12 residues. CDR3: CARNLDSYEQYF. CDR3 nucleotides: TGTGCCAGGAATCTGGACAGTTACGAGCAGTACTTC.

The CDR3 spells CAWSRWGGRSPYEQYF. CDR3 DNA sequence: TGTGCCTGGAGTCGGTGGGGGGGGAGGAGTCCCTACGAGCAGTACTTC. The rearrangement links TRBV30 to TRBJ2-7, with 7 bases identical to TRBD2. The CDR3 contains 16 residues. Trimming cost V 2 bases and J 2 bases; bases outside gene matches: 12. Germline CDR1 GTSNPN, CDR2 SVGIG (reference sequence).

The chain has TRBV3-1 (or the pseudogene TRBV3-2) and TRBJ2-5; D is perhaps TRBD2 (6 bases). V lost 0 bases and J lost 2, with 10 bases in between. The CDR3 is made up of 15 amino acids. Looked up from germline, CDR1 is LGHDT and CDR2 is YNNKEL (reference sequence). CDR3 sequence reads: CASSQDIGTQETQYF. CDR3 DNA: TGTGCCAGCAGCCAAGATATAGGGACTCAAGAGACCCAGTACTTC.

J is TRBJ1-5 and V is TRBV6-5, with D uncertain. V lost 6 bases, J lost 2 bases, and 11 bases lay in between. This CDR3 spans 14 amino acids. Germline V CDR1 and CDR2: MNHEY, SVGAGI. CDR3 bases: TGTGCCAGCAGCGACTTGTGGGGCAATCAGCCCCAGCATTTT. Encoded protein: CASSDLWGNQPQHF.

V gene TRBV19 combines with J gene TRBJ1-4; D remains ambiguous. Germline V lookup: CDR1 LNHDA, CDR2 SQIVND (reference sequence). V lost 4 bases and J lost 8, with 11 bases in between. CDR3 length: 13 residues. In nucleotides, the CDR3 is TGTGCCAGTAGTAGAGGGTATCAAGAAAAACTGTTTTTT. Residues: CASSRGYQEKLFF.

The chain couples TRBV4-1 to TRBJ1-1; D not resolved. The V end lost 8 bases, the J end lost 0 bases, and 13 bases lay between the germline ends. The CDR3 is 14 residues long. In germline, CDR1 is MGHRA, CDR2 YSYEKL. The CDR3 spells CASRGVTVNTEAFF. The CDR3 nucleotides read TGCGCCAGCCGGGGAGTAACAGTGAACACTGAAGCTTTCTTT.

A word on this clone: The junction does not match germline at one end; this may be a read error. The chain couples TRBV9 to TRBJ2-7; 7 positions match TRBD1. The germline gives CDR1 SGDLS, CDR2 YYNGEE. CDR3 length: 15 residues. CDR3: CASSPRQGVQYEQYF. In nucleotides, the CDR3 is TGTGCCAGCAGCCCCCGTCAGGGGGTGCAATACGAACAGTACTTC.

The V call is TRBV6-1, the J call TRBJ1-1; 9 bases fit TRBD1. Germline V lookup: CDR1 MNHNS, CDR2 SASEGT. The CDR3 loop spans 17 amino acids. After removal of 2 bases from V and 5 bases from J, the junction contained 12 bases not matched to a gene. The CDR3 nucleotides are TGTGCCAGCAGTGAATTAGGTTGGGGGACAGGGAAAACTGAAGCTTTCTTT. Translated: CASSELGWGTGKTEAFF.

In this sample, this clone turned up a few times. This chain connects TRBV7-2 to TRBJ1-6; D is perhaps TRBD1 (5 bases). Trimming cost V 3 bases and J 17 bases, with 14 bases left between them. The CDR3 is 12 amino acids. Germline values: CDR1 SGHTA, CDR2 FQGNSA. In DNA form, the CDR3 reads TGTGCCAGCAGCTTGGACAACTTAGAAATCCACTTT. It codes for CASSLDNLEIHF.

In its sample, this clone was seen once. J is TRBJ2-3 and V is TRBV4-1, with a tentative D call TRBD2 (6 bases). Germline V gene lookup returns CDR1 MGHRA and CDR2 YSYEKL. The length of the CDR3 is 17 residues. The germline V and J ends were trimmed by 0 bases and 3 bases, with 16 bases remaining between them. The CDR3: CASSQDWGGAQTDTQYF. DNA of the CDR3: TGCGCCAGCAGCCAAGATTGGGGCGGGGCCCAAACAGATACGCAGTATTTT.

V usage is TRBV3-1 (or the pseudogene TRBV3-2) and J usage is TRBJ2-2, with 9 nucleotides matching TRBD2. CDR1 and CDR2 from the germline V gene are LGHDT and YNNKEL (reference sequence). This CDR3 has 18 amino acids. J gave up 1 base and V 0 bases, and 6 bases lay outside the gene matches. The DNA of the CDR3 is TGTGCCAGCAGCCAAGATGCGGGAGGGCAACGGAACACCGGGGAGCTGTTTTTT. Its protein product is CASSQDAGGQRNTGELFF.

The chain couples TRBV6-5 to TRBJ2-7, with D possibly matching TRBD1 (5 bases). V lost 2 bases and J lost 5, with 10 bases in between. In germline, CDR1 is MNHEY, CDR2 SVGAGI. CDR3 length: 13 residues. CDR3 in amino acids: CASSYRGNHEQYF. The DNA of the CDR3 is TGTGCCAGCAGTTACAGGGGAAACCACGAGCAGTACTTC.

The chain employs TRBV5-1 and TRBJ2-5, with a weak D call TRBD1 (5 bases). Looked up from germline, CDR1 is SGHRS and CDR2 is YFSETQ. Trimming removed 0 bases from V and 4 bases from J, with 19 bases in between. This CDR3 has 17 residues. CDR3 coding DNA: TGCGCCAGCAGCTTGGCCTTTTTCAGGGCCACCGGAGAGACCCAGTACTTC. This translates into CASSLAFFRATGETQYF.

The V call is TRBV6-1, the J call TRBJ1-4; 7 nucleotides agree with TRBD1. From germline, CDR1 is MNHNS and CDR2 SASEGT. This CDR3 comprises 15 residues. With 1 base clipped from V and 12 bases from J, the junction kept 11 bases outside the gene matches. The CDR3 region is CASSEVPGNQGELFF. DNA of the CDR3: TGTGCCAGCAGTGAAGTTCCAGGGAACCAGGGGGAACTGTTTTTT.

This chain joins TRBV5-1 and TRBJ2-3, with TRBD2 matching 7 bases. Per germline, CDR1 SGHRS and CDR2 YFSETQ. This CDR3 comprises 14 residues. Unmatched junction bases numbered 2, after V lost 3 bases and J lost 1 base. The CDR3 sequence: CASSSGGGTDTQYF. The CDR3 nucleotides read TGCGCCAGCAGCTCTGGGGGGGGCACAGATACGCAGTATTTT.

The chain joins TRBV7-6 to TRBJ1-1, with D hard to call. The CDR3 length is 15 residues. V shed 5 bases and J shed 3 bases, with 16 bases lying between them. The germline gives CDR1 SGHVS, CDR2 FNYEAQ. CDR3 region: CASSRWVGVDTEAFF. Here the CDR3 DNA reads TGTGCCAGCAGCCGCTGGGTGGGCGTGGACACTGAAGCTTTCTTT.

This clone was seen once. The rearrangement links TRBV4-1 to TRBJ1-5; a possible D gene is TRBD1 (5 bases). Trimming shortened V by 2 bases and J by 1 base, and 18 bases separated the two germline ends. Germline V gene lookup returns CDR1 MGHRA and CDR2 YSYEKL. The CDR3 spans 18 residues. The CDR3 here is CASSQTWGVSMSNQPQHF. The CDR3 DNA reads TGCGCCAGCAGCCAAACTTGGGGGGTATCGATGAGCAATCAGCCCCAGCATTTT.